The clone carrying this T cell receptor (beta chain) came up a few times. The data were obtained in a study of CD8 T cells in Susac syndrome. Study-level background: When blood was collected, patients with Susac syndrome were therapy-naive, were taking corticosteroids, or were receiving intravenous immunoglobulin alone.

TEMRA cells were FACS-enriched, unlike CD8+ and CD4+ T cells, which were negatively isolated. Reverse transcription of about 0.5 to 1 ug RNA used random hexamers. TCRdb fed the immunoSEQ multiplex PCR reads into MiXCR, producing one record per CDR3 protein. Here the sample spans 100,000 to 110,000 distinct CDR3 sequences, roughly 96% being singletons. The CDR3 sequence is 15 residues long. Germline trimming cut 6 bases from V and 4 bases from J; bases unmatched to any gene: 7. Looked up from germline, CDR1 is SQVTM and CDR2 is ANQGSEA. This chain uses TRBV29-1 with TRBJ2-7, with 15 bases identical to TRBD2. Sequenced sample: CD8+ T cells from PBMCs. This TCR derives from a human donor with Susac syndrome. The CDR3 protein is CSVTGLAGGSYEQYF. CDR3 nucleotide sequence: TGCAGCGTCACGGGACTAGCGGGAGGCAGTTACGAGCAGTACTTC.